Given below is one T cell receptor beta chain in context. In germline, CDR1 is LNHDA, CDR2 SQIVND (reference sequence). V was pared by 1 base and J by 3 bases, with 16 bases between. CDR3 length equals 17 residues. These data belong to a study of blood T cell repertoires in COVID-19. Generated by immunoSEQ multiplex PCR, the TCRdb table keeps only in-frame clones and is missing some. The sample carries about 330,000 clones, 80% to 95% recorded once. Sequencing was done on a sample of PBMCs or T cells enriched from blood (not recorded which). This sequence was found in a woman aged 25 to 39 who had recovered from COVID-19. The chain combines TRBV19 with TRBJ1-5; D remains ambiguous. The CDR3: CASSIVLPAGLNQPQHF. The CDR3 coding sequence is TGTGCCAGTAGTATAGTTCTCCCGGCAGGCCTCAATCAGCCCCAGCATTTT.